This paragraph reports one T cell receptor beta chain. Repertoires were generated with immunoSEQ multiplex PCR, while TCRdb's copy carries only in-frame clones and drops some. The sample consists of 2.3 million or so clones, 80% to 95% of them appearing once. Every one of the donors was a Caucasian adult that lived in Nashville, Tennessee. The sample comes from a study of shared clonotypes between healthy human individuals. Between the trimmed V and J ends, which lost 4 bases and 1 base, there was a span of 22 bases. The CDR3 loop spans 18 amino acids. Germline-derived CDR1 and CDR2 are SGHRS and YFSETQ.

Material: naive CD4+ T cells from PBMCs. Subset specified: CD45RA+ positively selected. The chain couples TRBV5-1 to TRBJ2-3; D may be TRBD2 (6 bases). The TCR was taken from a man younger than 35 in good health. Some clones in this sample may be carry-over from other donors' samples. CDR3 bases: TGCGCCAGCAGCCTCTACTGGGACTCCTTAGTGGGCACAGATACGCAGTATTTT. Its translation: CASSLYWDSLVGTDTQYF.